This is a list of T cell receptor beta chains from one sample in a study of blood T cells in healthy people across ages. TCRdb passed the 5' RACE reads through MiXCR, listing each CDR3 protein once. The sample lists roughly 550,000 distinct CDR3 sequences, 24% occurring once. The same sample was also used in a study of T cells of mothers and their children.

The sample taken for sequencing was blood. These receptors were collected from a boy aged 5-17 years in good health. CDR3s include the opening cysteine and the closing phenylalanine or tryptophan. Fields, in order: D gene, J gene, clone size, V gene, CDR3 DNA, CDR3 protein. A D gene is named only where the DNA matches it firmly. For some rows the clone size is stated as once, few or many, or as a class when expanded; others skip it.

. | TRBJ2-5 | many | TRBV7-2 | TGTGCCAGCAGCTTAGGGACGAGAGAGACCCAGTACTTC | CASSLGTRETQYF
TRBD1 | TRBJ1-5 | . | TRBV12-3/TRBV12-4 | TGTGCCAGCAGCCAAGGGGGCGGTCATCAGCCCCAGCATTTT | CASSQGGGHQPQHF
. | TRBJ2-3 | few | TRBV28 | TGTGCCAGCAGTTTATGGGGTACCGGGGCCACAGATACGCAGTATTTT | CASSLWGTGATDTQYF
TRBD2 | TRBJ2-1 | . | TRBV4-1 | TGCGCCAGCAGCATTGGACTAGCGGCTTCCTACAATGAGCAGTTCTTC | CASSIGLAASYNEQFF
. | TRBJ2-5 | . | TRBV7-3 | TGTGCCAGCAGCCTAGAAGGTCGGGGTTTGGAGACCCAGTACTTC | CASSLEGRGLETQYF
TRBD1 | TRBJ2-3 | . | TRBV25-1 | TGTGCCAGCAGTGAAGGGACAGGCAGGGGCACAGATACGCAGTATTTT | CASSEGTGRGTDTQYF
. | TRBJ2-6 | . | TRBV5-1 | TGCGCCAGCAGCGTGGGACCGAGCTCTGGGGCCAACGTCCTGACTTTC | CASSVGPSSGANVLTF
. | TRBJ2-5 | . | TRBV20-1 | TGCAGTGCTATCGGGGACCAAGAGACCCAGTACTTC | CSAIGDQETQYF
TRBD2 | TRBJ2-7 | . | TRBV4-1 | TGCGCCAGCAGCCAAGACTTTGAGCGGGGGTACTACGAGCAGTACTTC | CASSQDFERGYYEQYF
TRBD2 | TRBJ2-3 | once | TRBV29-1 | TGCAGCGTTGAAACCCCGGTTAGCGGGGGTCCAGATACGCAGTATTTT | CSVETPVSGGPDTQYF
. | TRBJ2-1 | many | TRBV20-1 | TGCAGTGCTCCCCTCTTAGCAGTTTACAATGAGCAGTTCTTC | CSAPLLAVYNEQFF
TRBD1 | TRBJ1-5 | . | TRBV20-1 | TGCAGTGCTAGGGGGACAGGGGACAGGGGCAGCAATCAGCCCCAGCATTTT | CSARGTGDRGSNQPQHF
TRBD1 | TRBJ2-5 | . | TRBV5-1 | TGCGCCAGCAGGAAGAGGGACAGAAAGTACCAAGAGACCCAGTACTTC | CASRKRDRKYQETQYF
. | TRBJ1-1 | few | TRBV6-2/TRBV6-3 | TGTGCCAGCAGTTACCGCGTGGGAACTGAAGCTTTCTTT | CASSYRVGTEAFF
. | TRBJ2-1 | few | TRBV7-3 | TGTGCCAGCAGCTTTTGGGGAGGGGGTTACAATGAGCAGTTCTTC | CASSFWGGGYNEQFF
TRBD2 | TRBJ2-1 | . | TRBV12-3/TRBV12-4 | TGTGCCAGCAGTTCCCTACGGGCTAGCGGGAGTATATGGTCCTACAATGAGCAGTTCTTC | CASSSLRASGSIWSYNEQFF
TRBD2 | TRBJ2-5 | . | TRBV6-1 | TGTGCCAGCAGTGATGCTAGCGGGGGAAACCAAGAGACCCAGTACTTC | CASSDASGGNQETQYF
TRBD2 | TRBJ2-7 | few | TRBV7-2 | TGTGCCAGCAGCGTGTCTAGCGGGAGTTACTACGAGCAGTACTTC | CASSVSSGSYYEQYF
. | TRBJ2-1 | . | TRBV11-1 | TGTGCCAGCAGCTTTGAGGAAGCCAATGAGCAGTTCTTC | CASSFEEANEQFF
. | TRBJ2-7 | few | TRBV6-1 | TGTGCCAGCAGTGGCCCCGCCAGGCACCGGAGCTCCTACGAGCAGTACTTC | CASSGPARHRSSYEQYF
. | TRBJ2-1 | few | TRBV27 | TGTGCCAGCAGTTTATCTACCCCATACAATGAGCAGTTCTTC | CASSLSTPYNEQFF
. | TRBJ2-7 | . | TRBV9 | TGTGCCAGCAGTGATTCAAGCTCCTACGAGCAGTACTTC | CASSDSSSYEQYF
. | TRBJ2-3 | . | TRBV29-1 | TGCAGCGTTGTCTTTGCGGGAATCACAGATACGCAGTATTTT | CSVVFAGITDTQYF
TRBD1 | TRBJ2-7 | few | TRBV10-3 | TGTGCCATCATTGCGGGACAGGGGGGCGGCGAGCAGTACTTC | CAIIAGQGGGEQYF
. | TRBJ2-5 | few | TRBV11-1 | TGTGCCAGCAGCAAACTACCAGGGGAGTACCAAGAGACCCAGTACTTC | CASSKLPGEYQETQYF
TRBD2 | TRBJ2-3 | . | TRBV6-5 | TGTGCCAGCAGTTATACTACTAGCGGATCCACAGATACGCAGTATTTT | CASSYTTSGSTDTQYF
. | TRBJ2-3 | . | TRBV7-3 | TGTGCCAGCAGCTTAACCCCGGACCCTCCGAATACGCAGTATTTT | CASSLTPDPPNTQYF
. | TRBJ1-2 | . | TRBV3-1 | TGTGCCAGCAGCCAAGGATCGAGCTACACCTTC | CASSQGSSYTF
. | TRBJ2-5 | few | TRBV9 | TGTGCCAGCAGCGTAAAGGGCTCGGAGACCCAGTACTTC | CASSVKGSETQYF
. | TRBJ2-1 | few | TRBV4-1 | TGCGCCAGCAGCCAAGAGGGCTACCACAATGAGCAGTTCTTC | CASSQEGYHNEQFF
. | TRBJ1-5 | . | TRBV30 | TGTGCCTGGAGTCCGCCTAATCAGCCCCAGCATTTT | CAWSPPNQPQHF
. | TRBJ2-7 | . | TRBV27 | TGTGCCAGCTCCTTGAACCCCTCCTACGAGCAGTACTTC | CASSLNPSYEQYF
. | TRBJ2-1 | . | TRBV21-1 | TGTGCCAGCAGCAAAGAGGGGGTAATGGGCTCCTACAATGAGCAGTTCTTC | CASSKEGVMGSYNEQFF
. | TRBJ1-2 | . | TRBV7-9 | TGTGCCAGCAGCTTAGCAGGAGGGGCTTATGGCTACACCTTC | CASSLAGGAYGYTF
TRBD2 | TRBJ2-1 | . | TRBV4-3 | TGCGCCAGCAGCCAAGAGTGGCTAGCGGGAGATGAGCAGTTCTTC | CASSQEWLAGDEQFF
. | TRBJ2-1 | many | TRBV7-3 | TGTGCCAGCAGCTTAACGGGGGGATACAATGAGCAGTTCTTC | CASSLTGGYNEQFF
. | TRBJ2-3 | . | TRBV7-2 | TGTGCCAGCGGCCAGTACACAGATACGCAGTATTTT | CASGQYTDTQYF
TRBD2 | TRBJ2-5 | . | TRBV5-5 | TGTGCCAGCAGCTTGGAGGGGACTAGCCCAGAGACCCAGTACTTC | CASSLEGTSPETQYF
. | TRBJ2-5 | few | TRBV12-3/TRBV12-4 | TGTGCCAGCAGTCCGTACGTTGGTTGGTTGGAGACCCAGTACTTC | CASSPYVGWLETQYF
TRBD1 | TRBJ2-1 | few | TRBV7-9 | TGTGCCAGCAGCTTAGGTCCAGGGGGATCCTGCAATGAGCAGTTCTTC | CASSLGPGGSCNEQFF